Given below is one T cell receptor beta chain in context. The antigen is unknown. One end of the junction is discordant with germline, which a read error may explain. The library targeted TCRbeta and was prepared with unique molecular identifiers. TCRdb called the PCR reads again in MiXCR, with one record for every CDR3 protein. The repertoire includes 500,000 to 750,000 distinct CDR3 sequences, 25% to 30% of them detected once, and 36% sits in the top ten. The data originate from a study of T-cell reconstitution after alpha-beta-depleted transplantation in children. Whole-study results and caveats: Reportedly, alpha-beta T cells present about two months post-transplant originated from several hundred expanded clones of graft origin. Counts and diversity of T cells one year after transplant came mostly from newly produced T cells. For some patients, TCRbeta diversity was high at day 60 because of recipient T cells and thymic progenitors that survived.

The CDR3 has 14 residues. Per germline, CDR1 DFQATT and CDR2 SNEGSKA (reference sequence). This clonotype originated in a boy under two years old with Wiskott-Aldrich syndrome, due to receive a stem cell transplant. Sequenced material: PBMCs, taken before TCRalphabeta/CD19-depleted stem cell transplant. This chain links TRBV20-1 with TRBJ2-5; D is possibly TRBD2 (6 bases). CDR3 nucleotides: TGCAGTGCTAGAGAGCCGGGAGAGGGAGAGACCCATTACTTC. Translation gives CSAREPGEGETHYF.